Presented here are 26 T cell receptor beta chains from one specimen sequenced in a study of T cell responses to AZD1222 COVID-19 vaccine (dated by TCRdb to the early 2020s). Reading the label with the study, this specimen's time point is: about 28 days (+/-7) after the second vaccine dose. Libraries came from the immunoSEQ multiplex PCR assay. This is the immuneACCESS table as TCRdb keeps it, with only in-frame sequences that have V and J called. A part of the clones is gone; compared with another copy, unresolved V genes explain less than half, and the rest is unexplained. Recorded for this sample are around 73,000 clones; 89% of them occurred a single time. The top ten clones comprise 9% to 9.5% of the sample. The material sequenced was peripheral blood, taken 28 days after the second AZD1222 dose. Source of these receptors: an adult who received the AZD1222 COVID-19 vaccine.

V usage is TRBV5-4 and J usage is TRBJ1-6; D unresolved. Germline-derived CDR1 and CDR2 are SGHNT and YYREEE (reference sequence). V was shortened by 0 bases and J by 7 bases, with 8 bases between the two germline ends. The CDR3 length is 14 residues. CDR3 nucleotide sequence: TGTGCCAGCAGCTTGGCCTTGTCAAATTCACCCCTCCACTTT. This encodes CASSLALSNSPLHF.

This chain joins TRBV7-8 and TRBJ1-4, with a possible D match to TRBD1 (6 bases). CDR1 is SGHVS, CDR2 FQNEAQ, per germline. Trimming removed 6 bases from V and 0 bases from J, with 14 bases in between. The CDR3 length is 16 residues. The CDR3 reads CASRAGTSATNEKLFF. The CDR3 DNA follows: TGTGCCAGCAGGGCCGGGACATCCGCAACTAATGAAAAACTGTTTTTT.

This clone was seen a single time. The chain uses TRBV18 and TRBJ2-5; perhaps TRBD2 as D (6 bases). This CDR3 is built from 12 residues. The V end was cut by 6 bases, the J end by 5 bases, with 10 bases between. Germline-derived CDR1 and CDR2 are KGHSH and LQKENI. CDR3 residues: CASSSGGETQYF. CDR3 DNA: TGTGCCAGCTCCTCAGGAGGGGAGACCCAGTACTTC.

The chain joins TRBV28 to TRBJ1-2; 8 bases line up with TRBD1. Germline lookup yields CDR1 MDHEN and CDR2 SYDVKM. This CDR3 contains 13 residues. V lost 6 bases and J lost 3; bases outside the gene matches: 3. CDR3 amino acids: CASRDRVYYGYTF. The CDR3 nucleotides are TGTGCCAGCAGGGACAGGGTATACTATGGCTACACCTTC.

The chain couples TRBV25-1 to TRBJ1-6, with a weak D call TRBD1 (6 bases). This CDR3 has 17 residues. V was pared by 4 bases and J by 8 bases, with 21 bases between. The germline CDR1 and CDR2 sequences are MGHDK and SYGVNS. The CDR3 reads CASSGRIQGGFYSPLHF. The CDR3 region has the DNA TGTGCCAGCAGTGGTAGAATACAGGGAGGTTTTTATTCACCCCTCCACTTT.

This clone has just one count. This chain uses TRBV5-1 with TRBJ1-6, with 11 positions matching TRBD1. CDR3 length: 19 amino acids. V lost 4 bases and J lost 1; bases outside the gene matches: 10. Germline V CDR1 and CDR2: SGHRS, YFSETQ. The CDR3 loop reads CASSPGGQGAKSYNSPLHF. The CDR3, as DNA: TGCGCCAGCAGCCCTGGAGGACAGGGGGCAAAGTCCTATAATTCACCCCTCCACTTT.

This chain uses TRBV18 with TRBJ1-4, with 8 bases lining up with TRBD1. Per germline, CDR1 KGHSH and CDR2 LQKENI. V lost 4 bases to trimming and J lost 5 bases; unmatched junction nucleotides: 0. There are 13 residues in the CDR3. CDR3 amino acids: CASSRDRNEKLFF. The CDR3 DNA sequence: TGTGCCAGCTCACGGGACAGGAATGAAAAACTGTTTTTT. Full variable domain (missing parts from reference TRBV18 and TRBJ1-4): NAGVMQNPRHLVRRRGQEARLRCSPMKGHSHVYWYRQLPEEGLKFMVYLQKENIIDESGMPKERFSAEFPKEGPSILRIQQVVRGDSAAYFCASSRDRNEKLFFGSGTQLSVL.

The CDR3 protein is CASSLTGAFEAFF. CDR3 DNA: TGTGCCAGCAGCTTGACGGGAGCCTTCGAAGCTTTCTTT. This chain uses TRBV5-4 with TRBJ1-1; D gene unclear. Trimming removed 1 base from V and 8 bases from J, with 12 bases in between. The CDR3 has 13 residues. The germline V gene has CDR1 SGHNT and CDR2 YYREEE (reference sequence).

The gene calls are TRBV11-3 and TRBJ1-1; D is unclear. The V end lost 1 base, the J end lost 6 bases, and 6 bases lay between the germline ends. The germline CDR1 and CDR2 sequences are SGHNT and YENEEA. The CDR3 has 12 residues. CDR3 bases: TGTGCCAGCAGCTTAGGACCCCCTGAAGCTTTCTTT. Translating it yields CASSLGPPEAFF.

There are a few counts of this clone. The chain combines TRBV10-3 with TRBJ1-1, with TRBD1 identical over 7 bases. This CDR3 region has 14 residues. Germline loops: CDR1 ENHRY, CDR2 SYGVKD. Trimming at V came to 3 bases and at J to 7 bases, leaving 8 bases not matched to a gene. The CDR3 sequence is CAISDRGTDGEAFF. In DNA form, the CDR3 reads TGTGCCATCAGTGATCGAGGGACAGACGGTGAAGCTTTCTTT.

In its sample, this clone was seen once. In the same sample, other DNA sequences code for this CDR3. This chain connects TRBV19 to TRBJ1-1, with TRBD1 matching over 11 bases. Trimming at V came to 6 bases and at J to 5 bases, leaving 5 bases not matched to a gene. This CDR3 spans 14 amino acids. CDR1 and CDR2 (germline): LNHDA, SQIVND (reference sequence). The CDR3 bases are TGTGCCAGTAGCCGGACAGGGGGCAGGACTGAAGCTTTCTTT. It is translated as CASSRTGGRTEAFF.

V is TRBV19 and J is TRBJ1-2; 8 nucleotides align to TRBD1. V lost 4 bases and J lost 3; bases outside the gene matches: 13. The length of the CDR3 is 17 residues. The germline V gene encodes CDR1 LNHDA and CDR2 SQIVND (reference sequence). CDR3 sequence reads: CASSNPPTGTGDYGYTF. The CDR3 coding sequence is TGTGCCAGTAGTAACCCTCCCACCGGGACAGGAGACTATGGCTACACCTTC.

V and J are TRBV18 and TRBJ1-6; 7 bases are shared with TRBD1. Germline assignment: CDR1 KGHSH and CDR2 LQKENI. With V trimmed by 2 bases and J by 7 bases, 5 bases remained unmatched. The CDR3 spans 15 residues. CDR3 DNA: TGTGCCAGCTCACCAAGACAGGGAGGGAATTCACCCCTCCACTTT. It yields the protein CASSPRQGGNSPLHF.

The chain carries TRBV5-4 and TRBJ1-2; D uncertain. Trimming cost V 0 bases and J 6 bases, with 18 bases left between them. CDR1 is SGHNT and CDR2 is YYREEE in the germline V gene (reference sequence). CDR3 length equals 16 residues. The CDR3 DNA reads TGTGCCAGCAGCTTGGAGGCCAGCCGTCGGAAGAATGGCTACACCTTC. This gives the protein CASSLEASRRKNGYTF. Full variable domain (rest looked up from reference TRBV5-4 and TRBJ1-2): ETGVTQSPTHLIKTRGQQVTLRCSSQSGHNTVSWYQQALGQGPQFIFQYYREEENGRGNFPPRFSGLQFPNYSSELNVNALELDDSALYLCASSLEASRRKNGYTFGSGTRLTVV.

The chain combines TRBV19 with TRBJ2-5; D is possibly TRBD1 (5 bases). The CDR3 sequence is 16 residues long. Per germline, CDR1 LNHDA and CDR2 SQIVND (reference sequence). The germline V and J ends were trimmed by 10 bases and 4 bases, with 25 bases remaining between them. The CDR3 sequence: CATRNRPGLRVETQYF. The CDR3 region has the DNA TGTGCCACCCGAAACCGTCCCGGGCTCAGGGTAGAGACCCAGTACTTC.

The CDR3 region is CAWSYSGGHYEQYF. In DNA form, the CDR3 reads TGTGCCTGGAGTTATAGCGGGGGCCACTACGAGCAGTACTTC. This chain connects TRBV30 to TRBJ2-7; 9 positions agree with TRBD2. V lost 2 bases to trimming and J lost 3 bases; unmatched junction nucleotides: 5. Per germline, CDR1 GTSNPN and CDR2 SVGIG (reference sequence). The CDR3 is 14 residues long. Filled out from reference TRBV30 and TRBJ2-7, the complete variable domain reads SQTIHQWPATLVQPVGSPLSLECTVEGTSNPNLYWYRQAAGRGLQLLFYSVGIGQISSEVPQNLSASRPQDRQFILSSKKLLLSDSGFYLCAWSYSGGHYEQYFGPGTRLTVT.

The chain carries TRBV9 and TRBJ2-3; TRBD1 agrees at 8 bases. J gave up 6 bases and V 2 bases, and 8 bases lay outside the gene matches. The CDR3 contains 15 residues. CDR1 and CDR2 (germline): SGDLS, YYNGEE. As DNA, the CDR3 is TGTGCCAGCAGCGTGACAGGGGTTCAGGGGGATACGCAGTATTTT. Protein product: CASSVTGVQGDTQYF.

The genes are TRBV6-5 and TRBJ2-2; D could derive from TRBD1 or TRBD2 (5 bases each). V was trimmed by 7 bases and J by 0 bases, leaving 12 bases between them. The length of the CDR3 is 15 residues. Germline CDR1 MNHEY, CDR2 SVGAGI. The CDR3 spells CASTPGLANTGELFF. As DNA, the CDR3 is TGTGCCAGCACCCCGGGGCTAGCGAACACCGGGGAGCTGTTTTTT.

This clone was seen just once. The CDR3 reads CATSRDLAGSTDTQYF. CDR3 bases: TGTGCCACCAGCAGGGACCTAGCGGGGAGCACAGATACGCAGTATTTT. The chain is built from TRBV15 and TRBJ2-3, with TRBD2 matching 9 bases. CDR3 length equals 16 residues. CDR1 is LNHNV, CDR2 YYDKDF, per germline (reference sequence). V lost 3 bases, J lost 0 bases, and 4 bases stayed unmatched.

The rearrangement joins TRBV29-1 to TRBJ1-2, with D tentatively TRBD1 (6 bases). CDR1 and CDR2 from the germline V gene are SQVTM and ANQGSEA. This CDR3 spans 14 amino acids. V gave up 5 bases and J gave up 6 bases, with 19 bases separating them. The CDR3 DNA sequence: TGCAGCGTTCCGGGACATTCCTTTGGGGATGGCTACACCTTC. Its translation is CSVPGHSFGDGYTF.

CDR3 amino acids: CASGQGIGNTEAFF. For the CDR3, the DNA is TGCGCCAGTGGACAGGGGATTGGGAACACTGAAGCTTTCTTT. The rearrangement uses TRBV10-1 and TRBJ1-1, with 9 positions matching TRBD1. The junction had 6 bases not matched to a gene; V was cut back by 9 bases and J by 1 base. The CDR3 runs 14 residues. Germline V gene data show CDR1 as WNHNN and CDR2 as SYGVQD (reference sequence).

The gene calls are TRBV11-3 and TRBJ1-3; D is uncertain. The germline CDR1 and CDR2 sequences are SGHNT and YENEEA. The ends were cut back, 4 bases at V and 0 bases at J, with 7 bases in the middle. The CDR3 contains 14 residues. The CDR3 region has the DNA TGTGCCAGCAGCTCCGGGGACTCTGGAAACACCATATATTTT. Translated: CASSSGDSGNTIYF.

The chain is built from TRBV12-3 or TRBV12-4 and TRBJ1-3, with unresolved D. The V end was cut by 4 bases, the J end by 5 bases, with 3 bases between. The CDR3 has 11 residues. CDR3 region: CASSSRNTIYF. The CDR3 region has the DNA TGTGCCAGCAGTTCCCGAAACACCATATATTTT.

The chain carries TRBV15 and TRBJ1-1; 7 positions match TRBD1. Germline CDR1 reads LNHNV; CDR2 reads YYDKDF (reference sequence). The CDR3 sequence is 15 residues long. V was pared by 1 base and J by 3 bases, with 5 bases of the junction left unmatched. CDR3 coding DNA: TGTGCCACCAGCAGAGCAGGGGGGGCTCACACTGAAGCTTTCTTT. Translating it yields CATSRAGGAHTEAFF.

The genes are TRBV3-1 (or the pseudogene TRBV3-2) and TRBJ2-7; either TRBD1 or TRBD2 may supply D (6 bases each). In germline, CDR1 is LGHDT, CDR2 YNNKEL (reference sequence). V gave up 0 bases and J gave up 4 bases, with 16 bases separating them. The CDR3 has 16 residues. The chain's CDR3 is CASSQEGGRTSYEQYF. In DNA form, the CDR3 reads TGTGCCAGCAGCCAAGAGGGGGGCAGAACTAGTTACGAGCAGTACTTC.

This clone was recorded once. The chain is built from TRBV5-5 and TRBJ1-6; TRBD1 matches 8 bases. V lost 4 bases, J lost 2 bases, and 8 bases stayed unmatched. Germline values: CDR1 SGHKS, CDR2 YYEKEE (reference sequence). The CDR3 has 17 amino acids. CDR3 in amino acids: CASSPGQGATYNSPLHF. The CDR3 coding sequence is TGTGCCAGCAGCCCGGGGCAGGGGGCGACCTATAATTCACCCCTCCACTTT.